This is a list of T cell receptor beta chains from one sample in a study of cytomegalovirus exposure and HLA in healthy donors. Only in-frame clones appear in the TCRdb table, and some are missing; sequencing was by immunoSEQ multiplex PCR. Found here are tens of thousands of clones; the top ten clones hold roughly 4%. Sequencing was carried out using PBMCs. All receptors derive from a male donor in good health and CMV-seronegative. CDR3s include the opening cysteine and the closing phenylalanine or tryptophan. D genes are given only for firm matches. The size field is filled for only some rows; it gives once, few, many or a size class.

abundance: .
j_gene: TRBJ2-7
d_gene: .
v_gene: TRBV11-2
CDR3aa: CASSFVKRRGYEQYF
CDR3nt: TGTGCCAGCAGCTTCGTAAAAAGAAGGGGCTACGAGCAGTACTTC

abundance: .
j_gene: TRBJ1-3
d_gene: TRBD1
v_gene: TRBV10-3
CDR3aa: CAISTGVEGNTIYF
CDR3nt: TGTGCCATCAGTACAGGGGTCGAGGGAAACACCATATATTTT

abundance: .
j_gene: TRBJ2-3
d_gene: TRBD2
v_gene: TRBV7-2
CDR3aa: CASSLGSGEPDTQYF
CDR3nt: TGTGCCAGCAGCTTGGGTAGCGGGGAACCAGATACGCAGTATTTT

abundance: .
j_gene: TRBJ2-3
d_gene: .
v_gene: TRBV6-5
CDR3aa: CASRQGSTDTQYF
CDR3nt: TGTGCCAGCCGGCAGGGTAGCACAGATACGCAGTATTTT

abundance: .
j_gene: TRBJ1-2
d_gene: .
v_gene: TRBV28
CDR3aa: CATRLANYGYTF
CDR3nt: TGTGCCACCCGGTTGGCTAACTATGGCTACACCTTC

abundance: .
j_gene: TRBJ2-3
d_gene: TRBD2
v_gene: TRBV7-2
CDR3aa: CASSFDGRAGDTQYF
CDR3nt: TGTGCCAGCAGCTTCGACGGGAGGGCCGGAGATACGCAGTATTTT

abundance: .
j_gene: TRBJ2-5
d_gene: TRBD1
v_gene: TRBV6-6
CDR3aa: CASSSMKGAGTQYF
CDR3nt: TGTGCCAGCAGTTCTATGAAGGGGGCAGGGACCCAGTACTTC

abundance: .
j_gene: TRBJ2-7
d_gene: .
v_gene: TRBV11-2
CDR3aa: CASSPGRGAYEQYF
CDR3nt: TGTGCCAGCAGCCCTGGCAGGGGGGCGTACGAGCAGTACTTC

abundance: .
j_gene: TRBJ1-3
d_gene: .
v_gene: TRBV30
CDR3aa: CAGSVLRGSGNTIYF
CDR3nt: TGTGCCGGGAGTGTACTTAGGGGCTCTGGAAACACCATATATTTT

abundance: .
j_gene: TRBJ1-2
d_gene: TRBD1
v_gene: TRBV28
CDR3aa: CASSFLDRGWGYTF
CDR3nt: TGTGCCAGCAGTTTTCTGGACAGGGGTTGGGGCTACACCTTC

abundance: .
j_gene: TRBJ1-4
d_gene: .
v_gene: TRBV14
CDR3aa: CASSQGLMREKLFF
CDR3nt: TGTGCAAGCAGCCAAGGTCTCATGCGGGAAAAACTGTTTTTT

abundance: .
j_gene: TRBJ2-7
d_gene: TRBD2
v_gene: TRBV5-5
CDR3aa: CASSPADREGYEQYF
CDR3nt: TGTGCCAGCAGCCCCGCGGACCGGGAGGGCTACGAGCAGTACTTC

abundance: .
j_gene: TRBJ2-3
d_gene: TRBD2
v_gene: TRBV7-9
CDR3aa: CASSSSGGGTDTQYF
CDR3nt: TGTGCCAGCAGCTCTAGCGGGGGGGGCACAGATACGCAGTATTTT

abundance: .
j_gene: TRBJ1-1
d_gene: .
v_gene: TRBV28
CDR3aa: CASSPVGGITEAFF
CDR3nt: TGTGCCAGCTCCCCGGTAGGGGGTATCACTGAAGCTTTCTTT

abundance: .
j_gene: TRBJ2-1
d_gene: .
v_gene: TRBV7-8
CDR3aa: CASSPQPGRGRTGRDNEQFF
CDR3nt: TGTGCCAGCAGCCCCCAACCGGGTAGAGGGAGGACGGGCCGCGACAATGAGCAGTTCTTC

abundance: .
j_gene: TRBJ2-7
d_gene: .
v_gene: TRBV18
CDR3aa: CASSLQGYEQYF
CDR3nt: TGTGCCAGCTCACTACAGGGTTACGAGCAGTACTTC

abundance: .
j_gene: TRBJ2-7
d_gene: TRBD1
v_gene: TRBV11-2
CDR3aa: CASSRQGPAYEQYF
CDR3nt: TGTGCCAGCAGCCGACAGGGACCCGCCTACGAGCAGTACTTC

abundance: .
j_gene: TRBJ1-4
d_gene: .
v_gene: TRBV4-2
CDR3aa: CASSYTPGGEKLFF
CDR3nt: TGTGCCAGCAGTTATACCCCAGGAGGTGAAAAACTGTTTTTT

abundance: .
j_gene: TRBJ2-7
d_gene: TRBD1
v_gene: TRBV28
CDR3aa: CASSPQGQGFHEQYF
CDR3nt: TGTGCCAGCAGTCCGCAGGGACAGGGCTTCCACGAGCAGTACTTC

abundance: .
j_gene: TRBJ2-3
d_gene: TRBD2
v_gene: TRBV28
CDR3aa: CASTFGGRGTDTQYF
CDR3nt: TGTGCCAGCACCTTCGGCGGGAGAGGCACAGATACGCAGTATTTT

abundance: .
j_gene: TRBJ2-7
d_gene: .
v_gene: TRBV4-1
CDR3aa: CASSQGQGSSYEQYF
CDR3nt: TGCGCCAGCAGCCAAGGGCAGGGTAGCTCCTACGAGCAGTACTTC

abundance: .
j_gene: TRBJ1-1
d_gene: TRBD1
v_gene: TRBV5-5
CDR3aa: CASSLEYRGPIKGTEAFF
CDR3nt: TGTGCCAGCAGCTTGGAATACAGGGGCCCCATAAAGGGCACTGAAGCTTTCTTT

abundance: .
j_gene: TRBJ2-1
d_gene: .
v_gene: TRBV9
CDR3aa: CASSVNLVRNEQFF
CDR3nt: TGTGCCAGCAGCGTTAATCTAGTTAGGAATGAGCAGTTCTTC

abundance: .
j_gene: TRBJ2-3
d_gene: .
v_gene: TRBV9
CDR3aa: CASSPRADTQYF
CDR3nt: TGTGCCAGCAGCCCGCGTGCAGATACGCAGTATTTT

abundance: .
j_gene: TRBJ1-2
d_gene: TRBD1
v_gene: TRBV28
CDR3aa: CASRGTVYGYTF
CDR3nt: TGTGCCAGCAGGGGGACAGTCTATGGCTACACCTTC

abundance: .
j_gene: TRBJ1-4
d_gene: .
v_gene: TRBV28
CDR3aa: CASTHRGNEKLFF
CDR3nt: TGTGCCAGCACCCATAGGGGTAATGAAAAACTGTTTTTT

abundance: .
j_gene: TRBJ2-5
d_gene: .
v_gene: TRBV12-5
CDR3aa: CASGLVRWAGAIQETQYF
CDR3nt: TGTGCTAGTGGTTTAGTTCGGTGGGCGGGGGCGATCCAAGAGACCCAGTACTTC

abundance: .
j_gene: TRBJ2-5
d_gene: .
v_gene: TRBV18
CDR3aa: CASSLYQETQYF
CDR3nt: TGTGCCAGCTCCCTATACCAAGAGACCCAGTACTTC

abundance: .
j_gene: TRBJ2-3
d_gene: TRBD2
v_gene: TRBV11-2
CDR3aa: CASSYLAGLVDKQYF
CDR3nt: TGTGCCAGCAGCTATCTAGCGGGGCTCGTTGATAAGCAGTATTTT

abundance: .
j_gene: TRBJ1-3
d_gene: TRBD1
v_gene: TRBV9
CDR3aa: CASSSPTGPYSGNTIYF
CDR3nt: TGTGCCAGCAGCTCCCCGACAGGGCCTTACTCTGGAAACACCATATATTTT

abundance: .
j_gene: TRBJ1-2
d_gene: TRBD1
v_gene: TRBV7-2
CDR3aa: CASSRGPGQGVYGYTF
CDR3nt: TGTGCCAGCAGCCGAGGACCGGGACAGGGCGTATATGGCTACACCTTC

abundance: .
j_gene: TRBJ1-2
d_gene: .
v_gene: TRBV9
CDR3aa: CASSVEQGWNYGYTF
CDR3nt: TGTGCCAGCAGCGTAGAACAGGGATGGAACTATGGCTACACCTTC

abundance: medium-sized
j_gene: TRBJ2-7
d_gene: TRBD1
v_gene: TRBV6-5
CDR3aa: CASSPGQGNYEQYF
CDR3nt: TGTGCCAGCAGTCCTGGACAGGGAAACTACGAGCAGTACTTC

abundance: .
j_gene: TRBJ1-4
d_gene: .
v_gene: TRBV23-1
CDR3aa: CASSQSRSQGWGEKLFF
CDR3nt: TGCGCCAGCAGTCAATCTAGATCCCAGGGGTGGGGGGAAAAACTGTTTTTT

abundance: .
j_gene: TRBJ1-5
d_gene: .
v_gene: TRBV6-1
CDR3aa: CASRGQGGSNQPQHF
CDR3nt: TGTGCCAGCAGGGGTCAGGGAGGTAGCAATCAGCCCCAGCATTTT

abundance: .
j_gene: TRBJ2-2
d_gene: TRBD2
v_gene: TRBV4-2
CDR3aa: CASSQSGRADTGELFF
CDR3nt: TGTGCCAGCAGCCAGTCGGGGAGGGCCGACACCGGGGAGCTGTTTTTT

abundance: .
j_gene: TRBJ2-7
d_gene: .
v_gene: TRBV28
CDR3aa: CASSFGQGLYF
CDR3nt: TGTGCCAGCAGTTTCGGGCAGGGGCTGTACTTC

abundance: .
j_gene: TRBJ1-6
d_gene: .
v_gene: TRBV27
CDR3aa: CASSLLFYNSPLHF
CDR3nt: TGTGCCAGCAGTTTACTCTTCTATAATTCACCCCTCCACTTT

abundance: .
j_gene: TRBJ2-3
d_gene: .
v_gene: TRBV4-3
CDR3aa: CASSQDLGRATDTQYF
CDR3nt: TGCGCCAGCAGCCAAGATCTCGGCAGGGCCACAGATACGCAGTATTTT

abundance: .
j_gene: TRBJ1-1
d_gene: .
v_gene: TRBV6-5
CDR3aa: CASGDGRATEAFF
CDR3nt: TGTGCCAGCGGGGATGGGAGAGCCACTGAAGCTTTCTTT

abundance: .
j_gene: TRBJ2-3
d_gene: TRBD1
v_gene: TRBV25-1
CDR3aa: CASRRTGDLTDTQYF
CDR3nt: TGTGCCAGCAGGAGGACAGGGGACCTCACAGATACGCAGTATTTT

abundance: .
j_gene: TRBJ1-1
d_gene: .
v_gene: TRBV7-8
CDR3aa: CASSSQGRAMNTEAFF
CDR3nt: TGTGCCAGCAGCTCCCAGGGGCGGGCTATGAACACTGAAGCTTTCTTT

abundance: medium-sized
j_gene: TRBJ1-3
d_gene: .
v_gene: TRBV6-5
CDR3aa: CASSYSPRATIYF
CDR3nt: TGTGCCAGCAGTTATTCACCCAGGGCCACCATATATTTT

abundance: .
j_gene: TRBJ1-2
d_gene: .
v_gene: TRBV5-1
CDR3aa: CASSLETGTGYTF
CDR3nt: TGCGCCAGCAGCTTGGAAACAGGGACGGGCTACACCTTC

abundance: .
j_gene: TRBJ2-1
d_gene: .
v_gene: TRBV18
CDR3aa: CASSPPTDTIDNEQFF
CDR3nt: TGTGCCAGCTCACCACCTACTGACACCATCGACAATGAGCAGTTCTTC

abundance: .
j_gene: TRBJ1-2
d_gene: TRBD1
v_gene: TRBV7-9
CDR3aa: CASTMGQGYTF
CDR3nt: TGTGCCAGCACCATGGGACAGGGCTACACCTTC

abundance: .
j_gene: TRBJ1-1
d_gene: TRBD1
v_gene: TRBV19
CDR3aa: CASRKGALTTEAFF
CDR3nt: TGTGCCAGTAGAAAGGGGGCACTTACAACTGAAGCTTTCTTT

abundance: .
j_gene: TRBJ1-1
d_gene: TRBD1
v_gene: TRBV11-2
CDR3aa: CASSIRTGAENTEAFF
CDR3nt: TGTGCCAGCAGCATACGGACAGGGGCGGAGAACACTGAAGCTTTCTTT

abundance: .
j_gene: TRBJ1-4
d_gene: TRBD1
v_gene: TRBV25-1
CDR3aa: CASSSPTGTLEKLFF
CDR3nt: TGTGCCAGCAGTTCACCGACAGGGACCCTCGAAAAACTGTTTTTT